Listed below are T cell receptor beta chains from one sample, sequenced in a study of CD8 T cells in Susac syndrome. TCRdb redid the calling of the immunoSEQ multiplex PCR reads with MiXCR, one entry per CDR3 protein. The data hold about 2,300 distinct CDR3 sequences, with approximately 70% observed a single time. Material for sequencing was CD8+ TEMRA cells from PBMCs. Receptors originate from a human donor with Susac syndrome. Both conserved end residues are part of each CDR3. D genes are given only for firm matches.

-	TRBJ1-2	TRBV27	CASSPLPRDVRPYGYTF
TRBD2	TRBJ2-1	TRBV4-1	CASSQGSSSSGGHTSSYNEQFF
-	TRBJ2-3	TRBV6-6	CASSESGTDTQYF
TRBD1	TRBJ2-1	TRBV4-1	CASSPRTGVSDEQFF
-	TRBJ1-2	TRBV20-1	CSARESEGMWNYGYTF
-	TRBJ2-3	TRBV10-2	CASSDGGGRRQYF
-	TRBJ2-6	TRBV6-6	CASSGGPISGANVLTF
TRBD1	TRBJ1-2	TRBV7-8	CARRGTGGNGYTF
-	TRBJ1-6	TRBV25-1	CASRVGQNYNSPLHF
-	TRBJ2-4	TRBV7-2	CASKSPAKNIQYF
TRBD1	TRBJ1-5	TRBV7-4	CASSLGTGIHNQPQHF
-	TRBJ2-1	TRBV6-5	CASSYLISPLENEQCF
-	TRBJ2-1	TRBV7-2	CASSLNFGASPYNEQFF
-	TRBJ2-1	TRBV5-5	CASSAWVVNEQFF
-	TRBJ2-4	TRBV5-6	CASSPGGSKNIQYF
-	TRBJ1-5	TRBV11-2	CASSIWTVYSNQPQHF
-	TRBJ1-1	TRBV7-6	CASSITWSMNTEAFF
-	TRBJ2-5	TRBV10-3	CAISETGNFVLWVGQETQYF
-	TRBJ1-2	TRBV7-9	CASSPTAPHYYGYTF
TRBD2	TRBJ2-2	TRBV3-1	CASSQMRLAGYLAGELFF
TRBD1	TRBJ2-2	TRBV5-5	CASSGQGWGAGELFF
-	TRBJ2-2	TRBV7-9	CASSVEPGAPGSCFF
-	TRBJ1-1	TRBV7-6	CASSFWTDMNTEAFF
-	TRBJ2-3	TRBV4-1	CASSPTTDTQYF
-	TRBJ1-2	TRBV12-3/TRBV12-4	CASSPTGRQGYTF
-	TRBJ2-5	TRBV4-3	CASSRDFGDAETQYF
TRBD2	TRBJ2-5	TRBV20-1	CSATTIGLVWGDQYF
-	TRBJ2-1	TRBV3-1	CASSQDPGGGSPEQFF
TRBD1	TRBJ1-1	TRBV11-2	CASSWDSYEAFF
-	TRBJ1-5	TRBV3-1	CASSHRDGDQPQHF
TRBD1	TRBJ2-1	TRBV20-1	CSARDDPGQPYNEQFF
-	TRBJ2-6	TRBV7-8	CASSPRGGTLSGANVLTF
-	TRBJ2-7	TRBV20-1	CSALGTPGQSEQYF
TRBD2	TRBJ2-1	TRBV20-1	CSARGWRASGTEQFF
TRBD2	TRBJ2-5	TRBV12-3/TRBV12-4	CASRTRGMGETQYF
-	TRBJ1-2	TRBV10-3	CAIREIGGFEVGYGYTF
-	TRBJ2-7	TRBV12-3/TRBV12-4	CASSVDYEQYF
-	TRBJ2-7	TRBV27	CASSLSEVGFEQYF
TRBD2	TRBJ2-7	TRBV20-1	CSAKTSGATYEQYF
-	TRBJ1-2	TRBV27	CASSFSIYYGYTF
-	TRBJ2-7	TRBV4-1	CASSQVKIFYEQYF
TRBD1	TRBJ2-3	TRBV30	CAWRQGASTDTQYF
TRBD2	TRBJ2-3	TRBV12-3/TRBV12-4	CASNAGGGTDTQYF
-	TRBJ2-7	TRBV4-2	CASSQDLYEQYF